What follows are 7 T cell receptor beta chains derived from one specimen sequenced in a study of cytomegalovirus exposure and HLA in healthy donors. In the PCR, 60 Vbeta and 13 Jbeta primers were used. Clones were sequenced by immunoSEQ multiplex PCR, and TCRdb holds only the in-frame ones, with some missing. The sample yields some 120,000 clones, of which the top ten take up approximately 2%. Sequencing used PBMCs. The source is a man in his forties in good health and CMV-seronegative.

The V call is TRBV5-1, the J call TRBJ1-2; no clear D. Germline V gene lookup returns CDR1 SGHRS and CDR2 YFSETQ. The ends were cut back, 0 bases at V and 2 bases at J, with 8 bases in the middle. The CDR3 loop spans 14 amino acids. The CDR3 DNA is TGCGCCAGCAGCTTGGAATCTACGAACTATGGCTACACCTTC. Amino acids: CASSLESTNYGYTF. Variable domain in full (rest from reference TRBV5-1 and TRBJ1-2): KAGVTQTPRYLIKTRGQQVTLSCSPISGHRSVSWYQQTPGQGLQFLFEYFSETQRNKGNFPGRFSGRQFSNSRSEMNVSTLELGDSALYLCASSLESTNYGYTFGSGTRLTVV.

This chain connects TRBV27 to TRBJ1-5, with D maybe TRBD1 (5 bases). CDR3 length: 16 amino acids. Germline CDR1 reads MNHEY; CDR2 reads SMNVEV (reference sequence). V was pared by 5 bases and J by 3 bases, with 17 bases between. DNA for the CDR3: TGTGCCAGCAGTCCCGTCACAGGTAACAACAATCAGCCCCAGCATTTT. Translating it yields CASSPVTGNNNQPQHF.

CDR3 in amino acids: CASRSTVGGSFF. In DNA form, the CDR3 reads TGTGCCAGCCGCTCCACCGTGGGGGGATCTTTCTTT. V gene TRBV5-5 combines with J gene TRBJ1-1; D may be TRBD1 (5 bases). Trimming cost V 7 bases and J 12 bases, with 19 bases left between them. Germline V lookup: CDR1 SGHKS, CDR2 YYEKEE (reference sequence). This CDR3 is 12 amino acids long.

The genes are TRBV9 and TRBJ2-4, with 9 bases matching TRBD1. Germline assignment: CDR1 SGDLS and CDR2 YYNGEE. There are 15 residues in the CDR3. J lost 7 bases, V lost 4 bases, and 9 bases had no gene match. The CDR3 loop reads CASSLLGQGFNIQYF. The CDR3 coding sequence is TGTGCCAGCAGCCTTCTCGGACAGGGGTTCAACATTCAGTACTTC.

The V call is TRBV6-5, the J call TRBJ2-7; perhaps TRBD1 as D (7 bases). Deletions cut 4 bases from V and 4 bases from J, with 8 bases between. The CDR3 has 12 residues. Germline loops: CDR1 MNHEY, CDR2 SVGAGI. DNA for the CDR3: TGTGCCAGCAGTTCAGGGGGGTACGAGCAGTACTTC. It encodes CASSSGGYEQYF.

With regard to this clone: This specimen includes other DNA sequences encoding the same CDR3. This chain links TRBV5-1 with TRBJ2-7; 14 bases are shared with TRBD2. CDR3 length equals 15 residues. J lost 3 bases, V lost 4 bases, and 3 bases had no gene match. Germline V gene lookup returns CDR1 SGHRS and CDR2 YFSETQ. Written as DNA, the CDR3 is TGCGCCAGCAGCACGGGGACTAGCGGGAGCTACGAGCAGTACTTC. Encoded protein: CASSTGTSGSYEQYF.

The chain employs TRBV5-1 and TRBJ2-3, with 7 bases matching TRBD2. The CDR3 has 14 amino acids. Germline CDR1 and CDR2: SGHRS and YFSETQ. V shed 3 bases, J shed 0 bases, and the junction held 1 base outside the gene matches. The CDR3 protein is CASSYSGSTDTQYF. The CDR3 region has the DNA TGCGCCAGCAGCTATAGCGGGAGCACAGATACGCAGTATTTT.